The 4 T cell receptor beta chains presented below share a single source sample, sequenced in a study of cytomegalovirus exposure and HLA in healthy donors. It was with 60 Vbeta and 13 Jbeta primers that the PCR ran. Repertoires were generated with immunoSEQ multiplex PCR, while TCRdb's copy carries only in-frame clones and drops some. Of under 250,000 clones in the sample, 70% to 90% are singletons; the top ten hold around 0.23%. Sequencing was carried out using PBMCs. The receptors originated from a girl aged 2-15 years in good health and CMV-seronegative.

The rearrangement links TRBV5-4 to TRBJ2-7; no definite D call. Trimming left V 1 base short and J 0 bases short, with 8 bases between. This CDR3 spans 14 amino acids. Germline-derived CDR1 and CDR2 are SGHNT and YYREEE (reference sequence). The chain's CDR3 is CASSLTTSSYEQYF. The CDR3 coding sequence is TGTGCCAGCAGCTTGACCACCAGCTCCTACGAGCAGTACTTC.

On this clone itself: At the DNA level, this CDR3 is encoded by other sequences in the same sample as well. This rearrangement joins TRBV30 to TRBJ1-1; D gene ambiguous. Trimming removed 0 bases at V and 0 bases at J, with 5 bases between. The germline V gene encodes CDR1 GTSNPN and CDR2 SVGIG (reference sequence). The CDR3 consists of 13 residues. The CDR3 protein is CAWSVSVNTEAFF. CDR3 sequence (DNA): TGTGCCTGGAGTGTATCTGTGAACACTGAAGCTTTCTTT.

This chain connects TRBV7-9 to TRBJ1-1; D is perhaps TRBD1 (5 bases). Between the trimmed V and J ends, which lost 1 base and 8 bases, there was a span of 5 bases. The CDR3 is 11 residues long. CDR1 SEHNR and CDR2 FQNEAQ come from the germline V gene (reference sequence). The CDR3: CASSLDREAFF. The DNA of the CDR3 is TGTGCCAGCAGCTTAGACAGGGAAGCTTTCTTT.

The chain joins TRBV29-1 to TRBJ1-1; 7 positions match TRBD1. The CDR3 sequence is 13 residues long. Per germline, CDR1 SQVTM and CDR2 ANQGSEA. V was clipped by 4 bases and J by 1 base; unmatched bases: 3. The CDR3 spells CSVVGGSNTEAFF. The CDR3 DNA follows: TGCAGCGTTGTAGGGGGCTCGAACACTGAAGCTTTCTTT.